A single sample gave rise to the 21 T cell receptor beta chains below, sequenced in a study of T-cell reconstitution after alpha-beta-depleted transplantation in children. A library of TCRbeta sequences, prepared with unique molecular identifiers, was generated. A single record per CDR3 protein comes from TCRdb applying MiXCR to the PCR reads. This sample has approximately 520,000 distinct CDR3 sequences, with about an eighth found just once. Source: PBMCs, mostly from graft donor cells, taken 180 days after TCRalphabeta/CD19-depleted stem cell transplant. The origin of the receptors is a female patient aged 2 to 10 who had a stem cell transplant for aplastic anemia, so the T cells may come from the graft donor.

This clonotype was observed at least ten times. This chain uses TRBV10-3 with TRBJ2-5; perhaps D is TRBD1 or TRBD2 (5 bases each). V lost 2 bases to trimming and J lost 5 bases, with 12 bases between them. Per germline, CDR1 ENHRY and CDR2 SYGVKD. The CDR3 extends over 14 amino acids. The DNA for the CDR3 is TGTGCCATCAGTGAGCTGGGGGTGGGGGAGACCCAGTACTTC. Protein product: CAISELGVGETQYF.

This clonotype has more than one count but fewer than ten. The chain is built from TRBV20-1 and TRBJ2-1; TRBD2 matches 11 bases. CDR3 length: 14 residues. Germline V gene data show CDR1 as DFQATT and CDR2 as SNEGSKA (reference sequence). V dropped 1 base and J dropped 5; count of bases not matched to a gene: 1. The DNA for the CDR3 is TGCAGTGCTAGAGTAGCGGGAGGGAACAATGAGCAGTTCTTC. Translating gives CSARVAGGNNEQFF.

The CDR3 reads CATSPGQGVDNEQFF. CDR3 in DNA: TGTGCCACCAGCCCCGGACAGGGGGTAGATAATGAGCAGTTCTTC. The J gene is TRBJ2-1, the V gene TRBV24-1; 10 bases align to TRBD1. V gave up 7 bases and J gave up 7 bases; unmatched junction bases: 9. In germline, CDR1 is KGHDR, CDR2 SFDVKD. The CDR3 extends over 15 amino acids.

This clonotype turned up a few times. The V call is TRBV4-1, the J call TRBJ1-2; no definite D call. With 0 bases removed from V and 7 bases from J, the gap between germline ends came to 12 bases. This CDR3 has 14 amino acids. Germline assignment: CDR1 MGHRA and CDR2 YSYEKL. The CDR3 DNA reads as TGCGCCAGCAGCCAAGACGGGAGCGTCGGTGGCTACACCTTC. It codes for CASSQDGSVGGYTF.

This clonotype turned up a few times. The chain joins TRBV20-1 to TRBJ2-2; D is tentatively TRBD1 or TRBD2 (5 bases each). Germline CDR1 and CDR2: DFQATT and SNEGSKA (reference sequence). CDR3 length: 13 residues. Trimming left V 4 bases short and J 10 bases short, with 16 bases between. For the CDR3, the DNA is TGCAGTGCTACCGGGACCAACCTAGCGGAGCTGTTTTTT. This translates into CSATGTNLAELFF.

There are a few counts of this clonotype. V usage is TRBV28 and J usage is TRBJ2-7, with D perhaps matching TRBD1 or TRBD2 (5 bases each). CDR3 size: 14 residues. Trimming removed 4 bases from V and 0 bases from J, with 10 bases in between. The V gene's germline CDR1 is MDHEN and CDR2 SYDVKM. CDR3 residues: CASSWWGYSYEQYF. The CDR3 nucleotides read TGTGCCAGCAGTTGGTGGGGGTACTCCTACGAGCAGTACTTC. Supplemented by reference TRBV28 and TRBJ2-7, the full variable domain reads DVKVTQSSRYLVKRTGEKVFLECVQDMDHENMFWYRQDPGLGLRLIYFSYDVKMKEKGDIPEGYSVSREKKERFSLILESASTNQTSMYLCASSWWGYSYEQYFGPGTRLTVT.

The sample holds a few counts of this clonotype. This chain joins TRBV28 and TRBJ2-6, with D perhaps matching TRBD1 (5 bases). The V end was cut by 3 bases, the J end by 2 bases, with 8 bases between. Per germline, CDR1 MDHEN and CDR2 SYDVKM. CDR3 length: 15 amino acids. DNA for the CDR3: TGTGCCAGCAGTTTCATAGGGGCTGGGGCCAACGTCCTGACTTTC. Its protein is CASSFIGAGANVLTF.

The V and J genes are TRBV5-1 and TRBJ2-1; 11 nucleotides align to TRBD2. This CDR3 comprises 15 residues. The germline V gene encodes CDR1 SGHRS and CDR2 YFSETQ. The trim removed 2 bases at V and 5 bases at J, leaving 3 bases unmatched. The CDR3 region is CASSFSGRVDNEQFF. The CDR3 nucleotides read TGCGCCAGCAGCTTTAGCGGGAGGGTCGACAATGAGCAGTTCTTC.

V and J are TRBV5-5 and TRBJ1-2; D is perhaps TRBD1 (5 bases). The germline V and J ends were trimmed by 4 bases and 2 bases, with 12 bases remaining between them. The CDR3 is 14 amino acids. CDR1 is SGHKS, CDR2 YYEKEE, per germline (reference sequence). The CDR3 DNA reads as TGTGCCAGCAGCCCGAGTGGGGGGAACTATGGCTACACCTTC. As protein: CASSPSGGNYGYTF.

CDR3 protein: CSAPASGALDTEAFF. The CDR3 DNA sequence: TGCAGTGCCCCCGCTAGTGGGGCGCTGGACACTGAAGCTTTCTTT. The genes are TRBV20-1 and TRBJ1-1; D might be TRBD1 (5 bases). V lost 6 bases and J 3 bases, leaving 20 bases between the germline ends. The CDR3 loop spans 15 amino acids. The germline V gene has CDR1 DFQATT and CDR2 SNEGSKA (reference sequence).

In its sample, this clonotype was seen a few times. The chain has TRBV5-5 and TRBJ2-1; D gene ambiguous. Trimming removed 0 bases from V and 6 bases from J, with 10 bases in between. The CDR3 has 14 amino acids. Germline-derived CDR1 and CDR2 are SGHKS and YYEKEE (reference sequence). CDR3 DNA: TGTGCCAGCAGCTTGGCCCCCCCTATCAATGAGCAGTTCTTC. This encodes CASSLAPPINEQFF.

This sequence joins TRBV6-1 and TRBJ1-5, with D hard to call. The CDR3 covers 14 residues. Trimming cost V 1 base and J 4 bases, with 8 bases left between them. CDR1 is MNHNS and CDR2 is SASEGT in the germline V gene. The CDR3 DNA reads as TGTGCCAGCAGTGAAGGATGGCCGAATCAGCCCCAGCATTTT. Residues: CASSEGWPNQPQHF.

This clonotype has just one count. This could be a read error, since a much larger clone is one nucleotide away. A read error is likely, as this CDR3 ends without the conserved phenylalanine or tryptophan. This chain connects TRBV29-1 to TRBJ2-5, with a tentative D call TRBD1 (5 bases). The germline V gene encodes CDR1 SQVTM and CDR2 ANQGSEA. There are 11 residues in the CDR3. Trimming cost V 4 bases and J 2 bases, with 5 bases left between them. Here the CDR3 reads CSVGTQETQYS. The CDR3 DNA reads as TGCAGCGTTGGGACACAAGAGACCCAGTACTCC.

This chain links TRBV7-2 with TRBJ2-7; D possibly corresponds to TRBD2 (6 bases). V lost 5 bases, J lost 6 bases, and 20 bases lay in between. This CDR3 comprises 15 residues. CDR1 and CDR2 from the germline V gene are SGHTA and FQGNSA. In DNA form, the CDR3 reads TGTGCCAGCAGCCCCAGTGGTAGCCGGGAGCGCGAGCAGTACGTC. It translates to CASSPSGSREREQYV.

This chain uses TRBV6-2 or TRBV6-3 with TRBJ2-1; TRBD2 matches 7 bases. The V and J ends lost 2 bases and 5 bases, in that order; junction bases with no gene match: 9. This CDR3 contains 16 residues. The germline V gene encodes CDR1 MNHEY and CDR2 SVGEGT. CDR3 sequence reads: CASSYGDYLVDNEQFF. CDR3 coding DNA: TGTGCCAGCAGTTACGGGGACTACTTAGTTGACAATGAGCAGTTCTTC.

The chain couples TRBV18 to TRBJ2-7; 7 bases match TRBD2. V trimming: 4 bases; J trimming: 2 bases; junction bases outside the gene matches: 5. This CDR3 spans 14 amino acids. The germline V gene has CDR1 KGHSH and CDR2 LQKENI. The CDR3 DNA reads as TGTGCCAGCTCACGTCTTAGCGGGCCCTACGAGCAGTACTTC. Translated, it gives CASSRLSGPYEQYF.

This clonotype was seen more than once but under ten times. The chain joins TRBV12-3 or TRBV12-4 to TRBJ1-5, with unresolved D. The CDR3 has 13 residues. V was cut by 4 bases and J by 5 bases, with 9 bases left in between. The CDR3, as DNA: TGTGCCAGCAGTTGGGCAGACGATCAGCCCCAGCATTTT. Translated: CASSWADDQPQHF.

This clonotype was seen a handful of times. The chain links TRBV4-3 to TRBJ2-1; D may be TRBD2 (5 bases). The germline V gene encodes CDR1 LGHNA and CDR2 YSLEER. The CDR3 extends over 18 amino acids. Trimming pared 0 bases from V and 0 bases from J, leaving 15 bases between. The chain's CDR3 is CASSQDRGPVDSYNEQFF. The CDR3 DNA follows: TGCGCCAGCAGCCAAGATCGGGGTCCAGTCGACTCCTACAATGAGCAGTTCTTC.

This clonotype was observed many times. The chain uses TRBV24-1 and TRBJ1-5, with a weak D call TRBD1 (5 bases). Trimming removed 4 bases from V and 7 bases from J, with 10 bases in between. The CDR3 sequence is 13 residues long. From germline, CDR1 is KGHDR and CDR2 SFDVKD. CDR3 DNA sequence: TGTGCCACCAGTGAGCAGGGAGGACAGCCCCAGCATTTT. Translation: CATSEQGGQPQHF.

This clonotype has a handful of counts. CDR3 DNA sequence: TGTGCCACCAGCAGAGATAGCGGCACTGAAGCTTTCTTT. This gives the protein CATSRDSGTEAFF. The rearrangement links TRBV15 to TRBJ1-1, with D unresolved. The CDR3 extends over 13 amino acids. Germline assignment: CDR1 LNHNV and CDR2 YYDKDF (reference sequence). Trimming pared 0 bases from V and 4 bases from J, leaving 6 bases between.

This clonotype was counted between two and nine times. Here the CDR3 DNA reads TGTGCCAGCAGTGAAGCGGGCGAGCAGTACTTC. Encoded protein: CASSEAGEQYF. This chain uses TRBV2 with TRBJ2-7; no firm D call. Trimming removed 0 bases from V and 6 bases from J, with 3 bases in between. The CDR3 length is 11 residues. CDR1 and CDR2 from the germline V gene are SNHLY and FYNNEI. The full variable domain, in which reference TRBV2 and TRBJ2-7 provide the parts outside the CDR3, is EPEVTQTPSHQVTQMGQEVILRCVPISNHLYFYWYRQILGQKVEFLVSFYNNEISEKSEIFDDQFSVERPDGSNFTLKIRSTKLEDSAMYFCASSEAGEQYFGPGTRLTVT.